The following is a TCR beta chain sequence with its context. The data originate from a study of shared T cell receptors in the human thymus. Profiling relied on immunoSEQ multiplex PCR, and the TCRdb table lists in-frame clones only, not all of them. The sample consists of some 660,000 clones, 70% to 90% of them appearing once. These sequences were also reported in another study, on human thymus T cells. From that study: Thymic samples were excised during corrective heart operations. Thymic and blood repertoires appeared to show biased V and J gene usage. What related research reported was that thymic repertoires overlapped highly among unrelated individuals.

The sequencing input was thymocytes. This receptor was obtained from a boy in the first two years of life with a congenital heart defect.

The CDR3: CASSQDSGQGHNSPLHF. CDR3 coding DNA: TGTGCCAGCAGCCAAGATAGTGGACAGGGCCATAATTCACCCCTCCACTTT. This chain joins TRBV14 and TRBJ1-6; 8 bases match TRBD1. This CDR3 has 17 residues. V lost 0 bases and J lost 5; bases outside the gene matches: 6. Germline-derived CDR1 and CDR2 are SGHDN and FVKESK.